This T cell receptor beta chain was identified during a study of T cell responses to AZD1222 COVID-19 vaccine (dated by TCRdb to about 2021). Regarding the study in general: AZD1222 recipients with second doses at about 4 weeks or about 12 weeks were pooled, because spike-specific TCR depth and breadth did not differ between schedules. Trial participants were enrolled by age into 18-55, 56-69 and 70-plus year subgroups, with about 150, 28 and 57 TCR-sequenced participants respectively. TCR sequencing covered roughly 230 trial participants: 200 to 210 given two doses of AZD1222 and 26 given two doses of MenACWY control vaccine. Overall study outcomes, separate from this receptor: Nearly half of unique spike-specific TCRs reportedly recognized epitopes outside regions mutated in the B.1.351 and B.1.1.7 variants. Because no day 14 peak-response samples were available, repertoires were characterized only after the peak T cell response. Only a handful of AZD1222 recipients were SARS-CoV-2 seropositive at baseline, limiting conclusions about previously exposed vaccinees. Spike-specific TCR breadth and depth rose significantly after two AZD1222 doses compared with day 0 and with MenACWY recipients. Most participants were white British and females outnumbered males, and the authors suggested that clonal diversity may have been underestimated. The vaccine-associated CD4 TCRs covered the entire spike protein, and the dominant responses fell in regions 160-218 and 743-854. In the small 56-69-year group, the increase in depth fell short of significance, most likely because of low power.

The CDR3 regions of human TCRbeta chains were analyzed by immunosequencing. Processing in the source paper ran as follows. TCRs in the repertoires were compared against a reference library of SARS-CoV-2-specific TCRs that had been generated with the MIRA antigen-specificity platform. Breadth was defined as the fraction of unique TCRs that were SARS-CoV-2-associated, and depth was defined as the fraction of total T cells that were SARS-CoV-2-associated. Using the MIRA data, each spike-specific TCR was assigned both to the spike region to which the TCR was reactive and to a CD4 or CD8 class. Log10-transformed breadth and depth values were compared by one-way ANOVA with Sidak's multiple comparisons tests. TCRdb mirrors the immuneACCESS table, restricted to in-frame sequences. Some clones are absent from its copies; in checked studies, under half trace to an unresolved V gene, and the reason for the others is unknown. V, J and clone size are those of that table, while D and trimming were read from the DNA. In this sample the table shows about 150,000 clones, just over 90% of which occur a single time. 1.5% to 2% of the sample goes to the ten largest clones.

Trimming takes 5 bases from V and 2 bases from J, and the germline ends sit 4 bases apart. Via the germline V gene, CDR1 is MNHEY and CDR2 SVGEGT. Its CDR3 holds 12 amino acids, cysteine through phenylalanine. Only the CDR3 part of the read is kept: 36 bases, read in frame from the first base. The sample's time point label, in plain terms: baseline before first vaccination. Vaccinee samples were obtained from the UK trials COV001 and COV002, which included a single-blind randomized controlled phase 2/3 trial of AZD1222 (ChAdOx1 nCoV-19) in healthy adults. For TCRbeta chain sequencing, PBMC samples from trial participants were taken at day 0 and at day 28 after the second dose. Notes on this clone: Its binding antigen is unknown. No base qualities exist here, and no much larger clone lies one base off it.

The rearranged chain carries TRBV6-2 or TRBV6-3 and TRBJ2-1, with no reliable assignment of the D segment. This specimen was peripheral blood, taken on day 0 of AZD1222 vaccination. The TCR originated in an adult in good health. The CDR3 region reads CASSRPYNEQFF. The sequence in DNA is TGTGCCAGCAGTCGTCCCTACAATGAGCAGTTCTTC.